The subject of this entry is one TCR beta chain. The CDR3 spans 16 residues. Germline V gene sequence: CDR1 SNHLY, CDR2 FYNNEI. V was pared by 6 bases and J by 4 bases, with 21 bases between. The table came from immunoSEQ multiplex PCR; TCRdb's copy has only in-frame clones and leaves some out. This sample has hundreds of thousands of clones; 84% occur once, and the top ten carry just under 20%. These data originate in a study of blood T cell repertoires in COVID-19. The receptor was isolated from a man between 25 and 39 years old with active or convalescent COVID-19. V is TRBV2 and J is TRBJ1-1; D perhaps matches TRBD1 (6 bases). What was sequenced was peripheral blood. CDR3 loop: CASRRGSGETGTEAFF. The CDR3, as DNA: TGTGCCAGCAGGAGGGGGTCTGGGGAAACTGGCACTGAAGCTTTCTTT.